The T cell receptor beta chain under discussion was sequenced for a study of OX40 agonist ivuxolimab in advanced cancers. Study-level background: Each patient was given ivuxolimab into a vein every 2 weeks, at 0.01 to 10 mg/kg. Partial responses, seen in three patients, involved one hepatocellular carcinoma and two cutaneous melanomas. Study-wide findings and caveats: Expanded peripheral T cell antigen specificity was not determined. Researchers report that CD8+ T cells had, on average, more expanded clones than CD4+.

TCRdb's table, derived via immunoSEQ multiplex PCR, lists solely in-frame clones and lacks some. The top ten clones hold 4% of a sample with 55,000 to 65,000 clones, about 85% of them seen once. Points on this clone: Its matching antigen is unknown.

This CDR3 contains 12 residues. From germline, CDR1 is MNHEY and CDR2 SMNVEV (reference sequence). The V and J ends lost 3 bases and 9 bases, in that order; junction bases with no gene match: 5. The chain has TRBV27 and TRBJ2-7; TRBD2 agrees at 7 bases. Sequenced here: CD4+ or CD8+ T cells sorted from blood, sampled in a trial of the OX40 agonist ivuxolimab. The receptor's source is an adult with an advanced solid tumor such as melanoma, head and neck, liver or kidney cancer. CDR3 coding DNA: TGTGCCAGCAGTTTCACTGGGGGGGGGCAGTACTTC. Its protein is CASSFTGGGQYF.